This T cell receptor beta chain came from a study of PD-1 blockade in classical Hodgkin lymphoma. The CDR3 extends over 18 amino acids. CDR1 MGHRA and CDR2 YSYEKL come from the germline V gene. V was pared by 5 bases and J by 6 bases, with 26 bases between. Autologous stem cell transplantation was followed by relapse in every patient, and brentuximab vedotin exposure varied. Negative magnetic selection isolated CD4+ T cells from thawed PBMCs. Notes on this clone: Its antigen remains unknown.

Study findings and constraints: The study reported lower baseline TCR diversity in newly diagnosed patients than in healthy donors. Prior to therapy, complete responders displayed diversity much like that of newly diagnosed patients.

The assay was immunoSEQ multiplex PCR, and TCRdb's table has in-frame clones only and misses some. The sample includes 30,000 or so clones, 90% of them seen just once. V gene TRBV4-1 combines with J gene TRBJ2-1; D unresolved. This TCR was sampled from a human donor with classical Hodgkin lymphoma. The specimen was CD4+ T cells from blood, collected at baseline. The CDR3 nucleotides read TGCGCCAGCAGCTCCACATCCTCGGTGGGCAAGGAAGGCAATGAGCAGTTCTTC. Its translation: CASSSTSSVGKEGNEQFF.